The present TCR beta chain was sequenced within a study of cytotoxic CD8 clonotypes in ibrutinib-treated CLL. For the study at large: Sample averages reached 250,000 or so productive templates and tens of thousands of productive rearrangements.

Broader study findings: Clonotypes that were public were uncommon, and they contracted or stayed stable on treatment. Rising at ibrutinib response, clonality subsequently fell back toward baseline at progression. Baseline clonality exceeded age-matched healthy donors and tracked circulating CD8+ T-cell counts.

Germline lookup yields CDR1 SGHNT and CDR2 YYREEE (reference sequence). The CDR3 has 16 amino acids. The V end lost 1 base, the J end lost 1 base, and 11 bases lay between the germline ends. Assay: immunoSEQ multiplex PCR; the TCRdb copy retains only in-frame clones and omits some. The sample carries about 160,000 clones, over 65% recorded once. In the case of this clone: As yet, its antigen is unknown.

The gene calls are TRBV5-4 and TRBJ2-2; tentative D call: TRBD1 (6 bases). This clonotype was sampled from a human donor with chronic lymphocytic leukemia. The material was PBMCs, obtained after 12 months of ibrutinib treatment. CDR3 protein: CASSLKGGENTGELFF. For the CDR3, the DNA is TGTGCCAGCAGCTTGAAAGGGGGTGAGAACACCGGGGAGCTGTTTTTT.